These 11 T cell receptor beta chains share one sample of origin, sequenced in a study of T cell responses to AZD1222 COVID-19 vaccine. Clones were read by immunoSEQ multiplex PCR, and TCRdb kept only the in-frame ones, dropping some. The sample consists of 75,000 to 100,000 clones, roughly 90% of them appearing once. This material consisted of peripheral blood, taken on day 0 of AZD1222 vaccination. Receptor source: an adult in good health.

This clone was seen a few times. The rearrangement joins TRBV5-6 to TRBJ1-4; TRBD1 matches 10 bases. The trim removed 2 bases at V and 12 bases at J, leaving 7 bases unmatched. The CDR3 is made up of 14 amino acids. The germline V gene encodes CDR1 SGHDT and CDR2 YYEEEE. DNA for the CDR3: TGTGCCAGCAGCTTCCCGGGACAGGGGACCGAACTGTTTTTT. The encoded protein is CASSFPGQGTELFF.

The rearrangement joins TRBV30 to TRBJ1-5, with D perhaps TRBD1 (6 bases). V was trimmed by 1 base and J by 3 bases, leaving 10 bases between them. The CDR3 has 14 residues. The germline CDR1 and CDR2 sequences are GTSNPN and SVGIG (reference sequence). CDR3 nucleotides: TGTGCCTGGAGTGGGGCAGGGGACAATCAGCCCCAGCATTTT. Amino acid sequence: CAWSGAGDNQPQHF.

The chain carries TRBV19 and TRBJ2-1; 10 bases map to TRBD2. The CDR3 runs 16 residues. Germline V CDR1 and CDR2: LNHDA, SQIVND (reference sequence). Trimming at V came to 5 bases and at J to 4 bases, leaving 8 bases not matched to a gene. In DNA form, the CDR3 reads TGTGCCAGTAGTTTCACTAGCGGGGCTATGTACAATGAGCAGTTCTTC. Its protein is CASSFTSGAMYNEQFF.

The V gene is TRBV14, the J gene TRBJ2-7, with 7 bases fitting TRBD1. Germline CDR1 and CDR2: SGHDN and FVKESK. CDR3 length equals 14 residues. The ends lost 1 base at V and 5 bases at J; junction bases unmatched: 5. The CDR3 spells CASSQVHRGDEQYF. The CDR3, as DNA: TGTGCCAGCAGCCAAGTCCACAGGGGTGACGAGCAGTACTTC.

The CDR3 sequence: CASSGGYEQYF. The DNA of the CDR3 is TGTGCCAGCAGCGGTGGATACGAGCAGTACTTC. This sequence joins TRBV3-1 (or the pseudogene TRBV3-2) and TRBJ2-7; D is uncertain. The V gene lost 5 bases and the J gene lost 4 bases, with 6 bases spanning the gap. Germline loops: CDR1 LGHDT, CDR2 YNNKEL (reference sequence). The CDR3 is 11 residues long.

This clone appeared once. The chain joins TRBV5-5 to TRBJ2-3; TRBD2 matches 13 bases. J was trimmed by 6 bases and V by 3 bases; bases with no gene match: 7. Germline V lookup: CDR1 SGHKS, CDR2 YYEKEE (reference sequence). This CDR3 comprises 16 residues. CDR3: CASSWTSGSLYDTQYF. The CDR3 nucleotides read TGTGCCAGCAGCTGGACTAGCGGGAGCCTCTATGATACGCAGTATTTT.

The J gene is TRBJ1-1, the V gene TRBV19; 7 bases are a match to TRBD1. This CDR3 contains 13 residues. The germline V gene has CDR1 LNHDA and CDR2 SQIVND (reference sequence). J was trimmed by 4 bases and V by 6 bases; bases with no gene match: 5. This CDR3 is CASRRGPSTEAFF. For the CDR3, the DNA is TGTGCCAGTAGGAGGGGGCCGAGCACTGAAGCTTTCTTT.

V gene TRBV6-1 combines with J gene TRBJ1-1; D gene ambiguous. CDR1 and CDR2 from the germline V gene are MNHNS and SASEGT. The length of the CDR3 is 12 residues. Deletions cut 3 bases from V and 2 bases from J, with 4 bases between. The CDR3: CASSERNTEAFF. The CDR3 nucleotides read TGTGCCAGCAGTGAGCGAAACACTGAAGCTTTCTTT.

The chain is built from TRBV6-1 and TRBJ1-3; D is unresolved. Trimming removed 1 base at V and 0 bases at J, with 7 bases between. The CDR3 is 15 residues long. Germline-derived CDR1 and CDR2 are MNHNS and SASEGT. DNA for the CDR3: TGTGCCAGCAGTGAAGGCTGGGCCTCTGGAAACACCATATATTTT. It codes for CASSEGWASGNTIYF.

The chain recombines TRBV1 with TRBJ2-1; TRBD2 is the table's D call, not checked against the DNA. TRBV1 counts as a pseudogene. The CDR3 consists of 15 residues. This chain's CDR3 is CTSSPPADSYNEQFF. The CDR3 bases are TGCACCAGCAGCCCGCCGGCAGACTCGTACAATGAGCAGTTCTTC.

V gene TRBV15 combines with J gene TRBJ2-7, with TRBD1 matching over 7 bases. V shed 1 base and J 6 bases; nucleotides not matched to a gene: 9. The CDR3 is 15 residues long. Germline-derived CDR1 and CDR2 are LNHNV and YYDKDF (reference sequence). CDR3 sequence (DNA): TGTGCCACCAGCAGAGGACGACAGGGAGTGAGCGAGCAGTACTTC. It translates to CATSRGRQGVSEQYF.